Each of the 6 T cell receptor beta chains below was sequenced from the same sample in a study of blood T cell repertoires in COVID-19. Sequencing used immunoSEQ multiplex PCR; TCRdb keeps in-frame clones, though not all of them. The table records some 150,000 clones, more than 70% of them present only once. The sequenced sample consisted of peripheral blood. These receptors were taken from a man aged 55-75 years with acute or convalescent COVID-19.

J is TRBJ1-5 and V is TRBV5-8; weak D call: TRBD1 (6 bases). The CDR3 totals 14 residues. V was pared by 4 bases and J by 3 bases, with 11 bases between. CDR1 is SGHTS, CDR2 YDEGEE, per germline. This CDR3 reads CASSRGQNNQPQHF. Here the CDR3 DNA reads TGTGCCAGCAGCCGCGGACAGAACAATCAGCCCCAGCATTTT.

This CDR3 reads CASKGGDGPYNEQFF. The DNA of the CDR3 is TGCGCCAGCAAAGGAGGCGACGGGCCCTACAATGAGCAGTTCTTC. The chain joins TRBV5-1 to TRBJ2-1; the D gene is possibly TRBD2 (5 bases). The V gene's germline CDR1 is SGHRS and CDR2 YFSETQ. The CDR3 is 15 residues long. The ends were cut back, 6 bases at V and 2 bases at J, with 15 bases in the middle.

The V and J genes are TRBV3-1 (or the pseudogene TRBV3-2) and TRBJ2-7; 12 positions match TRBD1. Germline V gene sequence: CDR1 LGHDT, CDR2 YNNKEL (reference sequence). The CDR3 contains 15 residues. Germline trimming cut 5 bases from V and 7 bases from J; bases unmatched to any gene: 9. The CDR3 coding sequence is TGTGCCAGCAGCTCACCGGGACAGGGGGCTTGGGAGCAGTACTTC. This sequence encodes CASSSPGQGAWEQYF.

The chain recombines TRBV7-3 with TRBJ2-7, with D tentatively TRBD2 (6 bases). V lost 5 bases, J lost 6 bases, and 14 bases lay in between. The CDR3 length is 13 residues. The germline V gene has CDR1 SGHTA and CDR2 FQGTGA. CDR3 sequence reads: CASSPWRAAEQYF. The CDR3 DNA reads TGTGCCAGCAGCCCTTGGAGGGCAGCCGAGCAGTACTTC.

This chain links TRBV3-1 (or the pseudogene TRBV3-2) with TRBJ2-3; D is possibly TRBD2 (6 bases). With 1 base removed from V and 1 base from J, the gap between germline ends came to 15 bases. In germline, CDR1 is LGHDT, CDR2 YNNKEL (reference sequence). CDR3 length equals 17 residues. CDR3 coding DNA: TGTGCCAGCAGCCAAGGTATCGTGACGGGGGGCACAGATACGCAGTATTTT. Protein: CASSQGIVTGGTDTQYF.

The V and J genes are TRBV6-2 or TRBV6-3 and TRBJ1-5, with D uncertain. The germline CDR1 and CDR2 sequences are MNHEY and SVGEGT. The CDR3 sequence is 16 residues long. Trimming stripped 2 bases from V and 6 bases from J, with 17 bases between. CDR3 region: CASSYTQPASGQPQHF. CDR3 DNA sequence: TGTGCCAGCAGTTACACTCAGCCGGCTTCGGGTCAGCCCCAGCATTTT.